The present TCR beta chain was sequenced within a study of PD-L1 blockade in urothelial cancer. V lost 4 bases and J lost 5, with 17 bases in between. Germline-derived CDR1 and CDR2 are SEHNR and FQNEAQ (reference sequence). This CDR3 is built from 15 residues. Time point given: peripheral blood 6 weeks after treatment start. In its sample, this clone was seen once. Sequencing used immunoSEQ multiplex PCR; TCRdb keeps in-frame clones, though not all of them. This sample has about 50,000 clones, with approximately 85% found just once. This clonotype originated in a man aged 45-65 years with urothelial cancer. The sample consisted of PBMCs, taken around atezolizumab (anti-PD-L1) treatment. This chain uses TRBV7-9 with TRBJ1-1; tentatively, D is TRBD1 (6 bases). The DNA of the CDR3 is TGTGCCAGCAGCTCAACCGGGACATGGGGGACTGAAGCTTTCTTT. It is translated as CASSSTGTWGTEAFF.